This TCR beta chain was profiled in a study of CD8+ T cells in alopecia areata. Across the whole study: Affected scalp percentage set treated patients' severity scores.

This clone was detected a few times. Antigen unknown. Treatment meaning: oral pan-JAK inhibitor, 5-10 mg twice daily. It was from alopecia areata patients that lesional scalp punch biopsies and peripheral blood were collected. The V segment lost 2 bases and the J segment 2 bases; nucleotides outside the gene matches: 8. CDR1 and CDR2 (germline): SGHRS, YFSETQ. This CDR3 is built from 16 residues. TCR sequencing used cDNA made by reverse transcription of extracted RNA. Sequencing used immunoSEQ multiplex PCR; TCRdb keeps in-frame clones, though not all of them. The table records 95,000 to 100,000 clones, approximately 66% of them present only once. Study-level points and caveats: Scalp clonality and expanded CD8+ clones among the top 100 were significantly decreased by tofacitinib.

The specimen was CD8+ T cells sorted from blood, collected at week 4, from a patient treated with tofacitinib. This receptor was taken from a human donor with alopecia areata. The chain links TRBV5-1 to TRBJ2-3; 7 bases map to TRBD2. The CDR3 bases are TGCGCCAGCAGCTTCTTAGGCGGGGGTTACACAGATACGCAGTATTTT. It specifies CASSFLGGGYTDTQYF.